Presented here are 8 T cell receptor beta chains from one specimen sequenced in a study of tumor-infiltrating lymphocytes in primary liver carcinoma. For each extraction, RNA and DNA were obtained together from about 21-30 mg of unsorted bulk tissue. A primer in the constant region served to generate TCR beta cDNA from roughly 450 ng of total RNA. Sequencing libraries for TCR beta derived from three nested multiplex PCR rounds that used slightly modified ARM-PCR. For around 11 cycles apiece, the opening two PCR rounds ran with TRBV1-TRBV30 forward primers and a C-beta reverse primer. One entry per CDR3 protein, called by TCRdb with MiXCR from the multiplex PCR reads. This sample carries approximately 100,000 distinct CDR3 sequences, about 62% of them seen once, and the ten largest clones take 12%. The sample was liver tumor tissue from sampling region 2. Subset: tumor region T2, inferior pole. The receptors originated from a woman in her sixties or seventies with primary liver carcinoma and hepatitis B virus infection.

This clonotype has more than one count but fewer than ten. Without the conserved terminal phenylalanine or tryptophan, this CDR3 likely stems from a read error. No DNA is shown, since the ends of the CDR3 on it are uncertain; the CDR3 is the one TCRdb lists. This sequence joins TRBV29-1 and TRBJ2-7; no DNA check was done on the table's D call, TRBD2. The CDR3 numbers 13 amino acids, ends counted. Germline V CDR1 and CDR2: SQVTM, ANQGSEA. Here the CDR3 reads CNVEGGLADEQYL.

The chain links TRBV11-2 to TRBJ2-3, with D unresolved. From germline, CDR1 is SGHAT and CDR2 FQNNGV. V lost 3 bases and J 6 bases, leaving 16 bases between the germline ends. The CDR3 contains 15 residues. CDR3 DNA sequence: TGTGCCAGCAGCTTCGGACCAGGACGTACCGATACGCAGTATTTT. It codes for CASSFGPGRTDTQYF.

The gene calls are TRBV11-2 and TRBJ2-7, with 9 bases lining up with TRBD1. This CDR3 has 14 residues. The trim removed 7 bases at V and 10 bases at J, leaving 14 bases unmatched. Germline V lookup: CDR1 SGHAT, CDR2 FQNNGV. CDR3 sequence reads: CASNYGTGPYKQYF. CDR3 DNA: TGTGCCAGCAATTACGGGACAGGGCCCTACAAACAGTACTTC.

To note about this clonotype: Its ends do not fully match the called genes, so a read error is possible. This chain connects TRBV28 to TRBJ1-6; 9 positions match TRBD1. The germline V gene has CDR1 MDHEN and CDR2 SYDVKM. This CDR3 comprises 18 residues. The CDR3 spells CANSPMLGQGPYNSPLHF. In nucleotides, the CDR3 is TGTGCCAACAGTCCAATGCTGGGACAGGGACCCTATAATTCACCCCTCCACTTT.

This clonotype appeared a single time. The junction does not match germline at one end; this may be a read error. This chain connects TRBV5-4 to TRBJ2-2; TRBD2 matches at 9 bases. The CDR3 length is 19 residues. The germline V gene has CDR1 SGHNT and CDR2 YYREEE (reference sequence). This CDR3 reads CASSLQLWTSDLHTGELFF. The DNA of the CDR3 is TGTGCCAGCAGCCTCCAGCTGTGGACTAGCGACCTCCACACAGGGGAGCTGTTTTTT.

Notes on this clonotype: A much more abundant neighbour one base away suggests this may be a read error. The chain links TRBV7-9 to TRBJ1-1; D remains ambiguous. The germline V gene encodes CDR1 SEHNR and CDR2 FQNEAQ (reference sequence). The CDR3 sequence is 14 residues long. CDR3 residues: CASSLMSENTEALF. The CDR3 DNA reads as TGTGCCAGCAGCTTAATGTCAGAGAACACTGAAGCTTTATTT.

Comments on this clonotype: The junction and the germline gene differ at one end; a read error may be behind it. The gene calls are TRBV12-3 or TRBV12-4 and TRBJ2-7; tentative D call: TRBD1 (6 bases). The CDR3 is 13 residues long. The CDR3 nucleotides read TGTGCCAACAGTTTTTATCGGGACACCGAGCAGTACTTC. Residues: CANSFYRDTEQYF.

Comment on this clonotype: An end of the junction does not agree with germline; a read error may underlie this. The chain joins TRBV11-2 to TRBJ1-1; D might be TRBD1 (5 bases). The CDR3 spans 20 residues. Per germline, CDR1 SGHAT and CDR2 FQNNGV. CDR3 nucleotides: TGCGCCAGCAGCCCACATCAGCACGAACACGTTCGCTTTTGGGGCTATGAAGCTTTCTTT. Translation gives CASSPHQHEHVRFWGYEAFF.